The rows below give T cell receptor beta chains drawn from one sample of a study of radiotherapy plus CTLA-4 blockade in lung cancer. TCRdb keeps only in-frame clones here, not all; method: immunoSEQ multiplex PCR. The sample consists of around 70,000 clones, roughly 84% of them appearing once. The specimen was peripheral blood, collected from a patient treated with radiotherapy plus ipilimumab. Source of these receptors: a human donor with non-small cell lung cancer that progressed on radiotherapy plus ipilimumab. Both conserved end residues are part of each CDR3. D genes are given only for firm matches. Clone size appears in some rows only: once, few, many, or a class for an expanded clone.

d_call	v_call	j_call	clone_size	cdr3_nt	cdr3_aa
TRBD1	TRBV5-6	TRBJ1-1	NA	TGTGCCAGCAGCTTAGACAGGGGGACTGAAGCTTTCTTT	CASSLDRGTEAFF
NA	TRBV19	TRBJ2-1	NA	TGTGCCAGCAGAAGAGCGGACCACAATGAGCAGTTCTTC	CASRRADHNEQFF
NA	TRBV4-1	TRBJ1-1	few	TGCGCCAGCAGCCAAGTAGGAGCGAACACTGAAGCTTTCTTT	CASSQVGANTEAFF
NA	TRBV15	TRBJ1-1	NA	TGTGCCACCAGATCTGGGTCCACTGAAGCTTTCTTT	CATRSGSTEAFF
TRBD1	TRBV28	TRBJ1-4	NA	TGTGCCAGCAGCCAACAGGGGGAGCGAAAACTGTTTTTT	CASSQQGERKLFF
TRBD1	TRBV10-2	TRBJ2-2	NA	TGCGCCAGCAGTGATGGAGCAGGGGGCACCGGGGAGCTGTTTTTT	CASSDGAGGTGELFF
NA	TRBV2	TRBJ1-5	NA	TGTGCCAGCAGTGAAGCGGCCGGTAATCAGCCCCAGCATTTT	CASSEAAGNQPQHF
NA	TRBV28	TRBJ1-3	NA	TGTGCCAGCAGTTTGCCGGGGCTAGCGGGCTCTGGAAACACCATATATTTT	CASSLPGLAGSGNTIYF
NA	TRBV6-6	TRBJ1-4	NA	TGTGCCAGCAGTTATAGGGGTTCCCTGGGTGAAAAACTGTTTTTT	CASSYRGSLGEKLFF
TRBD1	TRBV28	TRBJ1-2	NA	TGTGCCAGCTGGGGACAGAATAACTATGGCTACACCTTC	CASWGQNNYGYTF
TRBD1	TRBV28	TRBJ1-2	NA	TGTGCCAGCAGTCCAGGGGGACAGGGCGTGGGAGGCTACACCTTC	CASSPGGQGVGGYTF
NA	TRBV5-1	TRBJ1-1	NA	TGCGCCAGCAGACCGGATGGAAACACTGAAGCTTTCTTT	CASRPDGNTEAFF
NA	TRBV2	TRBJ1-1	NA	TGTGCCAGCAGTTGGAGGGGTCAAGCCCGGATGAACACTGAAGCTTTCTTT	CASSWRGQARMNTEAFF
TRBD1	TRBV30	TRBJ2-7	NA	TGTGCCTGGGGGGGACAGGGAACGAGCGAGCAGTACTTC	CAWGGQGTSEQYF
NA	TRBV4-1	TRBJ1-4	few	TGCGCCAGCAGCCAAGTACAGGGAGAAAAACTGTTTTTT	CASSQVQGEKLFF
TRBD2	TRBV15	TRBJ2-1	NA	TGTGCCACCAGCAGATCCCCGGGCACTAGCGGGAGGGCCAATGAGCAGTTCTTC	CATSRSPGTSGRANEQFF
TRBD1	TRBV6-6	TRBJ1-1	NA	TGTGCCAGCAGCTCGGACAGGGAGAACACTGAAGCTTTCTTT	CASSSDRENTEAFF
NA	TRBV6-6	TRBJ2-7	NA	TGTGCCAGCAGTGCCTCCGACTTCTACGAGCAGTACTTC	CASSASDFYEQYF
TRBD1	TRBV4-1	TRBJ1-5	NA	TGCGCCAGCAGCCAAGCGCGGACAGGGAATCAGCCCCAGCATTTT	CASSQARTGNQPQHF
NA	TRBV7-9	TRBJ1-5	NA	TGTGCCAGCAGCACGCAGCGGAATCAGCCCCAGCATTTT	CASSTQRNQPQHF
NA	TRBV5-4	TRBJ1-2	NA	TGTGCCAGCAGCTTCGGGAGTGGGCAACCGGTCGGCTACACCTTC	CASSFGSGQPVGYTF
NA	TRBV5-1	TRBJ2-3	NA	TGCGCCAGCAGCTTGCCCCCCACAGATACGCAGTATTTT	CASSLPPTDTQYF
TRBD2	TRBV5-1	TRBJ2-1	once	TGCGCCAGCAGCTTGGGGTGGGGGACTAGCGGAAATGAGCAGTTCTTC	CASSLGWGTSGNEQFF
NA	TRBV2	TRBJ1-1	NA	TGTGCCAGCAGTGGCCAACAGGGGAACACTGAAGCTTTCTTT	CASSGQQGNTEAFF
NA	TRBV7-7	TRBJ2-6	NA	TGTGCTAGCAGTCGTCCTGGGGCCAACGTCCTGACTTTC	CASSRPGANVLTF
NA	TRBV28	TRBJ2-5	NA	TGTGCCAGCAGTGATGACAGTTACCAAGAGACCCAGTACTTC	CASSDDSYQETQYF
NA	TRBV9	TRBJ1-1	NA	TGTGCCAGCAGCGCTGGACAGCTGAACACTGAAGCTTTCTTT	CASSAGQLNTEAFF
TRBD2	TRBV5-5	TRBJ2-1	NA	TGTGCCAGCAGCCCACTAGCGGGAGGAGCGTATGAGCAGTTCTTC	CASSPLAGGAYEQFF
NA	TRBV2	TRBJ1-5	NA	TGTGCCAGCAGCACGACACATAGCAATCAGCCCCAGCATTTT	CASSTTHSNQPQHF
TRBD1	TRBV2	TRBJ2-3	NA	TGTGCCAGCAGCGTTAACAGGGGCCGGCTAGAAAATACGCAGTATTTT	CASSVNRGRLENTQYF
NA	TRBV28	TRBJ2-7	NA	TGTGCCAGCAGAGGAGCGGTGAACTCCTACGAGCAGTACTTC	CASRGAVNSYEQYF
NA	TRBV5-6	TRBJ1-1	once	TGTGCCAGCAGCTTGAAACAGAACACTGAAGCTTTCTTT	CASSLKQNTEAFF
TRBD1	TRBV19	TRBJ1-4	NA	TGTGCCAGTAGTATAGGGCGACAGGGGGAAGGAAAACTGTTTTTT	CASSIGRQGEGKLFF
TRBD2	TRBV4-1	TRBJ2-1	NA	TGCGCCAGCAGCCAATCGGGCCTAGCGGGAGCTCCAACCTACAATGAGCAGTTCTTC	CASSQSGLAGAPTYNEQFF
TRBD2	TRBV19	TRBJ2-1	NA	TGTGCCAGTACCCCGAATCCGAGCGGGAGCCATGAGCAGTTCTTC	CASTPNPSGSHEQFF
TRBD2	TRBV5-1	TRBJ2-3	few	TGCGCCAGCAGCCAATCCAGACTAGCGGGAGGGCCCGGGAGAGATACGCAGTATTTT	CASSQSRLAGGPGRDTQYF
NA	TRBV30	TRBJ2-7	NA	TGTGCCTGGAGTTGGAAGGGGGTGGGGGAGCAGTACTTC	CAWSWKGVGEQYF
NA	TRBV6-1	TRBJ1-1	NA	TGTGCCAGCGGGTCCACCTGGAACACTGAAGCTTTCTTT	CASGSTWNTEAFF
NA	TRBV5-1	TRBJ2-5	NA	TGCGCCAGCAGCCCTCTAGTAGCCAGCCAAGAGACCCAGTACTTC	CASSPLVASQETQYF